This TCR beta chain was profiled in a study of cytomegalovirus exposure and HLA in healthy donors. General study findings and limits: Productive status was seen about 90% or about 30% of the time for most TCR beta V segments in an earlier analysis. Later analysis showed TCR association rates varying by HLA locus, highest for DRB1 and lowest for HLA-C. Investigators reported some 150 TCR beta chains as tied to cytomegalovirus.

The CDR3 contains 15 residues. Germline CDR1 is SEHNR and CDR2 is FQNEAQ (reference sequence). V gave up 4 bases and J gave up 2 bases; unmatched junction bases: 3. For this clone: Its specificity is not known.

The PCR employed 60 Vbeta primers together with 13 Jbeta primers. Here immunoSEQ multiplex PCR was the method, and the copy in TCRdb shows in-frame clones only, minus some. The table lists 130,000 or so clones, roughly two thirds of them singletons. The chain carries TRBV7-9 and TRBJ2-5; 11 positions agree with TRBD1. The TCR was taken from a male donor in good health and CMV-seronegative. The sequenced material came from PBMCs. CDR3 DNA sequence: TGTGCCAGCAGCTCTGGGACAGGGGGGCAAGAGACCCAGTACTTC. Its translation is CASSSGTGGQETQYF.